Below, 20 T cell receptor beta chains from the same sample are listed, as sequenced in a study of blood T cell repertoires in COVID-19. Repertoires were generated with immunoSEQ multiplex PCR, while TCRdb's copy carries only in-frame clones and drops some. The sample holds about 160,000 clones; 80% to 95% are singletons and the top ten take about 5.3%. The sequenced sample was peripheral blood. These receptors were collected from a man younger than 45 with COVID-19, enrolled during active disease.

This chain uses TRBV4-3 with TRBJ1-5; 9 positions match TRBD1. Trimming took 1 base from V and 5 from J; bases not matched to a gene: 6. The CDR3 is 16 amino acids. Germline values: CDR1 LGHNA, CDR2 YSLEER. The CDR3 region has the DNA TGCGCCAGCAGCCAAGCCACCGGGACAGGGTATCAGCCCCAGCATTTT. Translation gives CASSQATGTGYQPQHF.

The CDR3 loop reads CASSGGGNSPLHF. The CDR3, as DNA: TGCGCCAGCAGTGGAGGAGGCAATTCACCCCTCCACTTT. The chain couples TRBV4-3 to TRBJ1-6; D ambiguous. V was clipped by 6 bases and J by 7 bases, with 10 bases between them. CDR1 and CDR2 from the germline V gene are LGHNA and YSLEER. This CDR3 has 13 residues.

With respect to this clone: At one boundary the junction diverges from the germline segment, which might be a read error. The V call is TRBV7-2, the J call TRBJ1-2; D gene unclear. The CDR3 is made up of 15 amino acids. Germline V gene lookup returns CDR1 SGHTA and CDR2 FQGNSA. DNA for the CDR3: TGTGCCAGCAGATTAGGCGGGGTTAACTCGTATGGCTACACCTTC. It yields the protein CASRLGGVNSYGYTF.

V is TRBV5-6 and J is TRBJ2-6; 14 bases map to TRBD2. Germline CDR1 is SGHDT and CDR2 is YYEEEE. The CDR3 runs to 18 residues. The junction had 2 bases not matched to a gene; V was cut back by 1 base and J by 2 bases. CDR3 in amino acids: CASSLLGLAGAGANVLTF. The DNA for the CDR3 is TGTGCCAGCAGCTTGTTGGGACTAGCGGGAGCTGGGGCCAACGTCCTGACTTTC.

The chain's CDR3 is CASSVQGARGTDTQYF. The CDR3 region has the DNA TGTGCCAGCAGCGTACAGGGGGCCCGCGGCACAGATACGCAGTATTTT. The chain has TRBV7-8 and TRBJ2-3; 9 bases line up with TRBD1. CDR1 SGHVS and CDR2 FQNEAQ come from the germline V gene. Trimming removed 5 bases from V and 1 base from J; junction bases left unmatched: 7. This CDR3 has 16 amino acids.

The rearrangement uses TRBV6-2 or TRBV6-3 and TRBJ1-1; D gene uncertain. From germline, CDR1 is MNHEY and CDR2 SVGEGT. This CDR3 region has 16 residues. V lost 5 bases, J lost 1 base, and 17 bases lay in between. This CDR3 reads CASSPIRRGGNTEAFF. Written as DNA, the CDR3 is TGTGCCAGCAGTCCGATTCGGCGGGGAGGGAACACTGAAGCTTTCTTT.

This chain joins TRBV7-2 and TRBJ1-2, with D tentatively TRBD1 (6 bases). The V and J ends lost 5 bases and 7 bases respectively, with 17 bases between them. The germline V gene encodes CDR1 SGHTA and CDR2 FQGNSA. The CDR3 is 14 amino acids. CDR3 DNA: TGTGCCAGCAGCCCATCCGGGGGGGCTAGTGGCTACACCTTC. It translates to CASSPSGGASGYTF. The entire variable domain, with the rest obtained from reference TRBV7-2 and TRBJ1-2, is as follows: GAGVSQSPSNKVTEKGKDVELRCDPISGHTALYWYRQSLGQGLEFLIYFQGNSAPDKSGLPSDRFSAERTGGSVSTLTIQRTQQEDSAVYLCASSPSGGASGYTFGSGTRLTVV.

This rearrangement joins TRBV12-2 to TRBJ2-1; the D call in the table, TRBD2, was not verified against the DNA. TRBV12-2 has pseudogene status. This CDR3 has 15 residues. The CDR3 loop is CASRRERSSYNEQFF. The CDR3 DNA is TGTGCAAGTCGCCGGGAGAGAAGCTCCTACAATGAGCAGTTCTTC.

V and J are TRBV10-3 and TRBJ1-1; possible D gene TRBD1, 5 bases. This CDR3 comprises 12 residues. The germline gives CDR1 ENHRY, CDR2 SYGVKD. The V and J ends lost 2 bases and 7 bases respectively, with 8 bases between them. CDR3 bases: TGTGCCATCAGTGAGGTAGACAGTGAAGCTTTCTTT. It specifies CAISEVDSEAFF.

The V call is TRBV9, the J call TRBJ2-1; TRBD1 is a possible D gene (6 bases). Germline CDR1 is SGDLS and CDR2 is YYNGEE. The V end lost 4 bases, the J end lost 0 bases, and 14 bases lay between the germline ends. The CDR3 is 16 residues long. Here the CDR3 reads CASSKDSKSSYNEQFF. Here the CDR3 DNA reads TGTGCCAGCAGCAAGGACAGTAAAAGCTCCTACAATGAGCAGTTCTTC.

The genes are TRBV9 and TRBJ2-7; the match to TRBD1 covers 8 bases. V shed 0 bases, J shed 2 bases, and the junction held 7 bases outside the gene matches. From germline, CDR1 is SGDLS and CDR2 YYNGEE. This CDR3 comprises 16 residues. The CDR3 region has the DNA TGTGCCAGCAGCGTAGAGCCCCGACAGGGGACCTACGAGCAGTACTTC. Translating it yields CASSVEPRQGTYEQYF.

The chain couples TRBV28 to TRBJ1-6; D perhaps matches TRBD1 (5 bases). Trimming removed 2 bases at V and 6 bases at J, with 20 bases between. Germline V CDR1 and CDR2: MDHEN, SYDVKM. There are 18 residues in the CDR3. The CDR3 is CASSLIGQGVYRNSPLHF. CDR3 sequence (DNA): TGTGCCAGCAGTTTAATCGGGCAGGGTGTTTATCGTAATTCACCCCTCCACTTT.

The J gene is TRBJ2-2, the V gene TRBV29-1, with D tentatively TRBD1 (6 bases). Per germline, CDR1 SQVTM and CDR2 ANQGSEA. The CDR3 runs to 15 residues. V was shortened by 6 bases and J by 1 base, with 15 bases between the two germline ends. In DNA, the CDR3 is TGCAGCGTACTTACAGGGTTGGAGAACACCGGGGAGCTGTTTTTT. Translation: CSVLTGLENTGELFF.

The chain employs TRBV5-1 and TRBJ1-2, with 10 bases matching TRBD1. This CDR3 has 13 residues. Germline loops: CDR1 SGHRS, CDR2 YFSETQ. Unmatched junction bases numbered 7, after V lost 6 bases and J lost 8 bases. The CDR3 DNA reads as TGCGCCAGCATGCCGGGACAGGGGATAGGCTACACCTTC. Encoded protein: CASMPGQGIGYTF. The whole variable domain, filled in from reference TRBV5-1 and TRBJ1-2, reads KAGVTQTPRYLIKTRGQQVTLSCSPISGHRSVSWYQQTPGQGLQFLFEYFSETQRNKGNFPGRFSGRQFSNSRSEMNVSTLELGDSALYLCASMPGQGIGYTFGSGTRLTVV.

CDR3 loop: CASSLVQAGSYNSPLHF. As DNA, the CDR3 is TGTGCCAGCAGCTTGGTACAGGCCGGCTCCTATAATTCACCCCTCCACTTT. This chain joins TRBV5-6 and TRBJ1-6, with a tentative D call TRBD1 (5 bases). Trimming left V 0 bases short and J 0 bases short, with 10 bases between. This CDR3 is built from 17 residues. Per germline, CDR1 SGHDT and CDR2 YYEEEE.

DNA of the CDR3: TGCGCCAGCAGCTTGGAACTCGGGGGTCCTTACACTGAAGCTTTCTTT. This gives the protein CASSLELGGPYTEAFF. The chain couples TRBV5-1 to TRBJ1-1; D is possibly TRBD1 (5 bases). V dropped 0 bases and J dropped 3 bases, with 15 bases sitting between them. This CDR3 region has 16 residues. The germline V gene has CDR1 SGHRS and CDR2 YFSETQ.

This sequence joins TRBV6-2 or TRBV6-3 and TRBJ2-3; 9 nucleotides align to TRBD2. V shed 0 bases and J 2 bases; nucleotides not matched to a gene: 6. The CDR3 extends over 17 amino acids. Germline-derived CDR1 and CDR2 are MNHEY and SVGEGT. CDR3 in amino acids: CASSYSSSGRNTDTQYF. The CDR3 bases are TGTGCCAGCAGTTACTCGAGTAGCGGGAGAAACACAGATACGCAGTATTTT.

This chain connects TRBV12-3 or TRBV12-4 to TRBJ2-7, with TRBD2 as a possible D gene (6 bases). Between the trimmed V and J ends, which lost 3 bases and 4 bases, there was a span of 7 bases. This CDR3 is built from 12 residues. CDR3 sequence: CASSFRGYEQYF. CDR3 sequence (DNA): TGTGCCAGCAGTTTCCGGGGGTACGAGCAGTACTTC.

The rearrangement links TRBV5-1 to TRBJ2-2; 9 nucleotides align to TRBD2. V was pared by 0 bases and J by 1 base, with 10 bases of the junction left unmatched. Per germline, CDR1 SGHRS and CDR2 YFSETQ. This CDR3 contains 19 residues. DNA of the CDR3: TGCGCCAGCAGCTTGGGCCCCTTTACTAGCGGGCGGAACACCGGGGAGCTGTTTTTT. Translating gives CASSLGPFTSGRNTGELFF.

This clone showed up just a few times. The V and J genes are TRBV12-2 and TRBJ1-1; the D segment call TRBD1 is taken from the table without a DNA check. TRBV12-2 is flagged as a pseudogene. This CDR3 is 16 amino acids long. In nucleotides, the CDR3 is TGTGCAAGTCGCCCATGGACAGGGCACGCGAACACTGAAGCTTTCTTT. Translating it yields CASRPWTGHANTEAFF.